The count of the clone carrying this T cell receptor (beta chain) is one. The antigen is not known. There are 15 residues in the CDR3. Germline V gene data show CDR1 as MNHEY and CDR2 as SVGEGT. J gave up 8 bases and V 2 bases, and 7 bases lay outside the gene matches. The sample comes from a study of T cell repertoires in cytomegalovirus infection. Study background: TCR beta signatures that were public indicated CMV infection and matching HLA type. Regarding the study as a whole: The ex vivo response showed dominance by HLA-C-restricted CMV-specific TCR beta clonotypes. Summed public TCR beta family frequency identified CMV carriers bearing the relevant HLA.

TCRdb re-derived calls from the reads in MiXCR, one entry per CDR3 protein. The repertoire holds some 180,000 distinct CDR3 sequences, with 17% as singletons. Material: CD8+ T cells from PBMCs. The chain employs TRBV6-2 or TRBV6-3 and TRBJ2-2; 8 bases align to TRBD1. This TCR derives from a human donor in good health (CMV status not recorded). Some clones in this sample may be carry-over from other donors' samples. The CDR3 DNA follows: TGTGCCAGCAGTTACACCCAGGGGGCGCCGGGGGAGCTGTTTTTT. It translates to CASSYTQGAPGELFF.